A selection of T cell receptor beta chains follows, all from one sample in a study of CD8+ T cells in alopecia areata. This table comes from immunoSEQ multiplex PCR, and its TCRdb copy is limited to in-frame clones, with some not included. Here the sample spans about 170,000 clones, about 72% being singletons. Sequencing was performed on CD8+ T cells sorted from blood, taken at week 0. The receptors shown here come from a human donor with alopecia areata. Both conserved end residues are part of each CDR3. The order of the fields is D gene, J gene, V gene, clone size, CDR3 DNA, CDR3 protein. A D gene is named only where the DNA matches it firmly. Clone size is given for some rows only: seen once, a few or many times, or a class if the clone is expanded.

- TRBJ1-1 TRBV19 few TGTGCCAGTAGTCCGGCGGGCTACACTGAAGCTTTCTTT CASSPAGYTEAFF
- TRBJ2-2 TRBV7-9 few TGTGCCAGCAGCTTAGCTCTAGTCGTCGGGGAGCTGTTTTTT CASSLALVVGELFF
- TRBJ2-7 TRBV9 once TGTGCCAGCAGCGTAGCAACCAACTACGAGCAGTACTTC CASSVATNYEQYF
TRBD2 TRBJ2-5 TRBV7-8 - TGTGCCAGCGACATCTCGCTGGGGGGGAATGAAGAGACCCAGTACTTC CASDISLGGNEETQYF
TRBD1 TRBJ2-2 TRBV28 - TGTGCCAGCAGTTTCCCTGGGACAGGGAGCAGAAACACCGGGGAGCTGTTTTTT CASSFPGTGSRNTGELFF
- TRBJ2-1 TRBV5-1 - TGCGCCAGCAGCGATGAAAGAGATAGGGCCTACAATGAGCAGTTCTTC CASSDERDRAYNEQFF
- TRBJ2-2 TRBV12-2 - TGTGCAAGTCGCTTAGCTCCGAGGAACACCGGGGAGCTGTTTTTT CASRLAPRNTGELFF
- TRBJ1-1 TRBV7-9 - TGTGCCAGCAGCGCGAGACAGCTGAACACTGAAGCTTTCTTT CASSARQLNTEAFF
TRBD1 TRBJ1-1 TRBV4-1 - TGCGCCAGCAGCCAAGCAGGGGGGCGGACTGAAGCTTTCTTT CASSQAGGRTEAFF
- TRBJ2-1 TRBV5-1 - TGCGCCAGCAGCTTGCAGTCCTACAATGAGCAGTTCTTC CASSLQSYNEQFF
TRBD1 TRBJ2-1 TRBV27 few TGTGCCAGCACCGGGGACAGAGCAAACAATGAGCAGTTCTTC CASTGDRANNEQFF
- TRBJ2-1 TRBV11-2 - TGTGCCAGCAGCTTACTGAGCGAGGGTGAGCAGTTCTTC CASSLLSEGEQFF
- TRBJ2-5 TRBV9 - TGTGCCAGCAGCTTTGACACCCAAGAGACCCAGTACTTC CASSFDTQETQYF
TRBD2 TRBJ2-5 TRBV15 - TGTGCCACCAGCCGTAAATGGGAGGGACCCCAAGAGACCCAGTACTTC CATSRKWEGPQETQYF
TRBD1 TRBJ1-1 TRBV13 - TGTGCCAGCAGCTCGACAGGGGCCTCGAACACTGAAGCTTTCTTT CASSSTGASNTEAFF
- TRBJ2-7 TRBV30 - TGTGCCTGGAGATCCGACGGTCCCTACGAGCAGTACTTC CAWRSDGPYEQYF
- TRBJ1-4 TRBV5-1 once TGCGCCAGCAGCTTGACAGTACTTAATGAAAAACTGTTTTTT CASSLTVLNEKLFF
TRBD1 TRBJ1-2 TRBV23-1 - TGCGCCAGCACCCCGGGACAGACATCTTATGGCTACACCTTC CASTPGQTSYGYTF
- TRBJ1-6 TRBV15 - TGTGCCACCGGTTCACCCCTCCACTTT CATGSPLHF
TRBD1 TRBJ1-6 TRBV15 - TGTGCCACCCGGACAGGGCGTAATTCACCCCTCCACTTT CATRTGRNSPLHF
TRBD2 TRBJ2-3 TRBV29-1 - TGCAGCGTTGAACGAGCTCGTACTAGCGGGGACACAGATACGCAGTATTTT CSVERARTSGDTDTQYF
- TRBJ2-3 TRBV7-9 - TGTGCCAGCAGCTTCCCGCAGGGGCCTACGCAGTATTTT CASSFPQGPTQYF
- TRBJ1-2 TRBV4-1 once TGCGCCAGTCTAGGGGTCGAGGGCTATGGCTACACCTTC CASLGVEGYGYTF
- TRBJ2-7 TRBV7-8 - TGTGCCAGCAGCCCCGGACGCGGGGACGAGCAGTACTTC CASSPGRGDEQYF
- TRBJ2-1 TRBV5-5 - TGTGCCAGCAGCTCAGGGACTTCCTACAATGAGCAGTTCTTC CASSSGTSYNEQFF
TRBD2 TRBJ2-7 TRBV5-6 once TGTGCCAGCAGCTTCCCTAGCGGGGGGGATGAGCAGTACTTC CASSFPSGGDEQYF
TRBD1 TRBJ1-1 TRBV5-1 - TGCGCCAGCAGCTTAGTAGGACAGGGTGGATTAACTGAAGCTTTCTTT CASSLVGQGGLTEAFF
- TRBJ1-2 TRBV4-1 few TGCGCCAGCAGCCCTTCCTCCGTGGGGTGGAGAGATGGCTACACCTTC CASSPSSVGWRDGYTF
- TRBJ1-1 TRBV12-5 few TGTGCTAGTGGGATAGGTGGCACTGAAGCTTTCTTT CASGIGGTEAFF
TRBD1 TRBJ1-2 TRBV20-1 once TGCAGTTTGTGGGACAGAGAAGGCTACACCTTC CSLWDREGYTF
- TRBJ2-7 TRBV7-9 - TGTGCCAGCAGCCACGGTACGGAACCGAGCTCCTACGAGCAGTACTTC CASSHGTEPSSYEQYF
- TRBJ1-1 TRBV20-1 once TGCAGTGCTCCCACAGGGAGCGAAGCTTTCTTT CSAPTGSEAFF
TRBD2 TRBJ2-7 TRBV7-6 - TGTGCCAGCAGCCCCCTGGGGCTAGCGGGGGGAGGAGAGCAGTACTTC CASSPLGLAGGGEQYF
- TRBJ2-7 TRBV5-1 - TGCGCCAGCAGCTTGGAGGACACCGCCTACGAGCAGTACTTC CASSLEDTAYEQYF
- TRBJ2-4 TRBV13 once TGTGCCAGCCATCGCAGGGGCAACACCGACATTCAGTACTTC CASHRRGNTDIQYF
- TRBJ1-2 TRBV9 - TGTGCCAGCAGCGCGAACAGGGACGGCTACACCTTC CASSANRDGYTF
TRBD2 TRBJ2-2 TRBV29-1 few TGCAGCGTCGACCTCGGGGGGGGAAACACCGGGGAGCTGTTTTTT CSVDLGGGNTGELFF
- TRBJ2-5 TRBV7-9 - TGTGCCAGCAGCCACCGGGGTGGTGAGTTCCAAGAGACCCAGTACTTC CASSHRGGEFQETQYF
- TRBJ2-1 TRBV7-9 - TGTGCCAGCGGCTCCCCATCGACCTACAATGAGCAGTTCTTC CASGSPSTYNEQFF
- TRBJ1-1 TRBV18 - TGTGCCAGCTCACCGGGCTTTATGAACACTGAAGCTTTCTTT CASSPGFMNTEAFF